This T cell receptor (beta chain) was recovered during a study of human T cells and chemical hapten exposure. Germline V gives CDR1 LGHNT, CDR2 FRNRAP. There are 13 residues in the CDR3. Deletions cut 5 bases from V and 4 bases from J, with 11 bases between. As for time point: pre-sensitization, week 0. The treatment denotes: therapeutic diphenylcyclopropenone sensitization with weekly scalp DPC. The library labeled individual cDNA molecules by adding unique molecular identifiers to them. TCRdb ran MiXCR on the RACE reads and lists one entry per CDR3 protein. Counted here are tens of thousands of distinct CDR3 sequences, 14% occurring once; the ten biggest clones make up roughly 4.5%.

The source was whole blood, collected in connection with sensitization to the hapten diphenylcyclopropenone (DPC). This sequence originates from a woman aged 45-60 years with alopecia areata. Some clones in this sample may be carry-over from other donors' samples. The genes are TRBV12-5 and TRBJ1-1; D remains ambiguous. CDR3 amino acids: CASGHSDGTEAFF. The DNA of the CDR3 is TGTGCTAGTGGTCACTCTGATGGCACTGAAGCTTTCTTT.